Listed below are T cell receptor beta chains from one sample, sequenced in a study of T cells after yellow fever vaccination. TCRdb processed the 5' RACE reads anew with MiXCR; each CDR3 protein has one entry. The sample consists of 100,000 to 150,000 distinct CDR3 sequences, over 12% of them appearing once. The source was CD8+ T cells sorted from PBMCs, collected 5 days after the yellow fever booster vaccination. These receptors were taken from a man younger than 35 who received the YFV17D yellow fever vaccine. CDR3s include the opening cysteine and the closing phenylalanine or tryptophan. Each record gives: J gene, V gene, CDR3 length, clone size, D gene, CDR3 DNA, CDR3 protein. A D gene is named only where the DNA matches it firmly. Expanded clones are given a class, and other clones once, few, many or no size at all.

TRBJ1-3 TRBV5-1 17 NA TRBD1 TGCGCCAGCAGCTTGGCTGAGAGGGGGCTTTTTGGAAACACCATATATTTT CASSLAERGLFGNTIYF
TRBJ2-3 TRBV15 12 NA NA TGTGCCACCAGAGCCCTAGCAAATACGCAGTATTTT CATRALANTQYF
TRBJ1-1 TRBV29-1 11 few NA TGCAGCGTGCCATGGGGCGGTGAAGCTTTCTTT CSVPWGGEAFF
TRBJ1-1 TRBV4-1 13 NA NA TGCGCCAGCAGCCAAGATGGCTACACTGAAGCTTTCTTT CASSQDGYTEAFF
TRBJ2-2 TRBV6-5 13 NA NA TGTGCCAGCAGTACCCAGGACACCGGGGAGCTGTTTTTT CASSTQDTGELFF
TRBJ1-1 TRBV20-1 13 few TRBD1 TGCAGTGCTTGGACAGGGGTGGGCACTGAAGCTTTCTTT CSAWTGVGTEAFF
TRBJ2-5 TRBV7-2 17 NA NA TGTGCCAGCGGCCATTGGGGGCCCCGAACCATACAAGAGACCCAGTACTTC CASGHWGPRTIQETQYF
TRBJ2-1 TRBV28 14 few NA TGTGCCAGCATTTTATCAAGGTCCTACAATGAGCAGTTCTTC CASILSRSYNEQFF
TRBJ2-7 TRBV19 11 NA NA TGTGCCAGTAAGGTAGGATACGAGCAGTACTTC CASKVGYEQYF
TRBJ2-3 TRBV6-5 14 many NA TGTGCCAGCAGTTATGGGGCGCGCACAGATACGCAGTATTTT CASSYGARTDTQYF
TRBJ2-1 TRBV28 16 NA TRBD2 TGTGCCAGCAGAAGAGACACTAGCGGGAGATACAATGAGCAGTTCTTC CASRRDTSGRYNEQFF
TRBJ2-1 TRBV7-3 17 NA TRBD1 TGTGCCAGCAGCTTACACCATTCCGGGACAGCGGCGAATGAGCAGTTCTTC CASSLHHSGTAANEQFF
TRBJ1-5 TRBV10-3 13 NA NA TGTGCCATCAGTGAGGGACCAAGGCAGCCCCAGCATTTT CAISEGPRQPQHF
TRBJ2-2 TRBV24-1 15 NA NA TGTGCCACCAGCTCGGGACTCACGAACACCGGGGAGCTGTTTTTT CATSSGLTNTGELFF
TRBJ1-2 TRBV5-6 15 few NA TGTGCCAGCAGCCCTGGACACGAGCTGAACTATGGCTACACCTTC CASSPGHELNYGYTF
TRBJ2-7 TRBV4-3 15 few NA TGCGCCAGCAGCCAAGTTTACGGGGGGCCCTACGAGCAGTACTTC CASSQVYGGPYEQYF
TRBJ2-2 TRBV11-2 15 NA TRBD1 TGTGCCACGGAACGACAGGGGGCGCCCCCCGGGGAGCTGTTTTTT CATERQGAPPGELFF
TRBJ2-7 TRBV11-2 15 few NA TGTGCCAGCAGCTTAGAGCCGGGGAGCTCCTACGAGCAGTACTTC CASSLEPGSSYEQYF
TRBJ2-3 TRBV4-3 17 NA NA TGCGCCAGCAGCCAAGAAAGGCCGGGGCCTAGCACAGATACGCAGTATTTT CASSQERPGPSTDTQYF
TRBJ2-3 TRBV28 18 few TRBD2 TGTGCCAGCAGTAAACCGGGACTAGCGGGGCCCAGCACAGATACGCAGTATTTT CASSKPGLAGPSTDTQYF
TRBJ1-2 TRBV7-9 16 NA TRBD1 TGTGCCAGCACGGAGGGGACAGGGGCTTACAACTATGGCTACACCTTC CASTEGTGAYNYGYTF
TRBJ2-2 TRBV23-1 18 few NA TGCGCCAGCAGTCTTCTTAGGACCCACCCTCTCGACACCGGGGAGCTGTTTTTT CASSLLRTHPLDTGELFF
TRBJ2-7 TRBV27 13 few TRBD1 TGTGCCAGCAGGAGGACAGGGGCCTATGAGCAGTACTTC CASRRTGAYEQYF
TRBJ2-7 TRBV7-9 18 NA NA TGTGCCAGCAGCCCACGGGGCGAAGCTAGCCACCTCGGCTACGAGCAGTACTTC CASSPRGEASHLGYEQYF
TRBJ2-7 TRBV3-1 16 NA NA TGTGCCAGCAGCCCAGAGGTGCGGATGAGCTCCTACGAGCAGTACTTC CASSPEVRMSSYEQYF
TRBJ1-4 TRBV6-5 15 NA NA TGTGCCAGCAGTTCTCCGGGACGGCGTAATGAAAAACTGTTTTTT CASSSPGRRNEKLFF
TRBJ2-3 TRBV6-5 14 few NA TGTGCCAGCAGTTACTCCCAGGGTGTAGATACGCAGTATTTT CASSYSQGVDTQYF
TRBJ2-1 TRBV7-8 14 NA NA TGTGCCAGCAGCCCCTACACCAGCTACAATGAGCAGTTCTTC CASSPYTSYNEQFF
TRBJ2-5 TRBV6-5 16 NA TRBD2 TGTGCCAGCAGTTTCTCGACTAGCGGGGGGCGGGAGACCCAGTACTTC CASSFSTSGGRETQYF
TRBJ2-2 TRBV6-6 21 few NA TGTGCCAGCAGTTACTCACCCCTTCGGCTAGGGACCGGGGGGCCGGCCGGGGAGCTGTTTTTT CASSYSPLRLGTGGPAGELFF
TRBJ1-1 TRBV4-1 18 few NA TGCGCCAGCAGCCAAGATCGATTTTACGGACAACAAGCCACTGAAGCTTTCTTT CASSQDRFYGQQATEAFF
TRBJ2-5 TRBV4-1 15 few NA TGCGCCAGCAGCCTTTCAGGGGGGCCAGAAGAGACCCAGTACTTC CASSLSGGPEETQYF
TRBJ1-2 TRBV12-3/TRBV12-4 16 NA NA TGTGCCAGCAGTTTAAGGTACCAAACGGCTAACTATGGCTACACCTTC CASSLRYQTANYGYTF
TRBJ2-7 TRBV5-6 12 NA NA TGTGCCAGCAGCTTAGGGGAAGACGAGCAGTACTTC CASSLGEDEQYF
TRBJ2-1 TRBV7-9 14 NA NA TGTGCCAGCAGCTTAGCGGTCGGGTTGGATGAGCAGTTCTTC CASSLAVGLDEQFF
TRBJ2-2 TRBV15 14 few NA TGTGCCACTGAGACCGTCGCGAACACCGGGGAGCTGTTTTTT CATETVANTGELFF
TRBJ1-2 TRBV18 17 NA NA TGTGCCAGCTCACCCGGGGGCAGGAGGTCCGATCGGGGTGGCTACACCTTC CASSPGGRRSDRGGYTF
TRBJ2-3 TRBV6-1 16 NA NA TGTGCCAGCAGTGAAGCGTATGGGGACCGCACAGATACGCAGTATTTT CASSEAYGDRTDTQYF
TRBJ2-7 TRBV4-2 14 NA TRBD1 TGTGCCAGCAGCCGAGGGACAGGGATCCACGAGCAGTACTTC CASSRGTGIHEQYF
TRBJ2-2 TRBV11-2 15 NA TRBD2 TGTGCCAGCACCCGGGGACTATCGAACACCGGGGAGCTGTTTTTT CASTRGLSNTGELFF
TRBJ2-3 TRBV4-1 16 few NA TGCGCCAGCAGCCCCCTGGGGCGGGATAGCACAGATACGCAGTATTTT CASSPLGRDSTDTQYF
TRBJ1-1 TRBV20-1 11 few NA TGCAGTGCTGGGGGGGGGAATGAAGCTTTCTTT CSAGGGNEAFF
TRBJ1-5 TRBV3-1 21 NA NA TGTGCCAGCAGCCGCTACGTCGGGGAAGGGAAACTCTGGTATAGCAATCAGCCCCAGCATTTT CASSRYVGEGKLWYSNQPQHF
TRBJ1-2 TRBV4-2 16 many NA TGTGCCAGCAGCCAAGAACGGGCAGCTACTAACTATGGCTACACCTTC CASSQERAATNYGYTF
TRBJ2-2 TRBV2 13 NA NA TGTGCCAGCGAGATCCCCGACACCGGGGAGCTGTTTTTT CASEIPDTGELFF
TRBJ2-1 TRBV12-3/TRBV12-4 16 few TRBD2 TGTGCCAGCACCCCCATGAAGGCTAGCGGCAATGTCGAGCAGTTCTTC CASTPMKASGNVEQFF
TRBJ1-1 TRBV20-1 15 many TRBD1 TGCAGTGCTAGAGATAGGAAGGGGGCGGACACTGAAGCTTTCTTT CSARDRKGADTEAFF
TRBJ2-3 TRBV5-5 16 NA TRBD1 TGTGCCAGCAGCTACAGGGGTCCTCGGAGCACAGATACGCAGTATTTT CASSYRGPRSTDTQYF
TRBJ2-7 TRBV29-1 11 NA NA TGCAGCGTCCAGGTGGGGTACGAGCAGTACTTC CSVQVGYEQYF